This TCR beta chain was observed in a study of PD-L1 blockade in urothelial cancer (dated by TCRdb to the late 2010s). Regarding the study in general: Every patient began therapy in about 2014 and was given atezolizumab 1,200 mg intravenously every 3 weeks. About 85% of the roughly 29 patients were males with bladder-origin urothelial cancer, and about 60% of the roughly 30 reported a prior smoking history. Patients had an ECOG performance status of 0 or 1 and had received between 0 and 3 prior chemotherapy regimens. Blood samples were analyzed 3 weeks after the start of treatment (second dose) and 6 weeks after the start of treatment. Blood samples gave median yields of around 150,000 T cells and over 80,000 unique TCRs, along with a median clonality of approximately 0.084. The study was an exploratory multi-omic analysis of somatic, immune and clinical correlates of response to PD-L1 blockade with atezolizumab in urothelial cancer. Pretreatment tumor samples, along with matched peripheral blood serially collected before and after atezolizumab treatment, were subjected to TCR sequencing. Durable clinical benefit was defined as progression-free survival longer than 6 months, and TCR features were also tested against progression-free and overall survival. In the same patients, pretreatment tumors underwent whole exome sequencing and RNA sequencing in addition to TCR sequencing. Durable clinical benefit was achieved by nine patients but not by the remaining 20. Pretreatment blood TCR-seq was available for fewer than 30 patients, at least one posttreatment blood collection was obtained for 24 patients, and tumor TCR-seq was available for 24 patients. Overall results and qualifications from the work: Improved progression-free and overall survival was associated with having pretreatment peripheral blood TCR clonality below the median. Among patients with durable benefit, tumor-associated TCR clones showed greater expansion in peripheral blood 3 weeks after treatment started (n ≈ 20, p = 0.022). Because the sample size was small (n ≈ 30) and many exploratory analyses were performed, the results are intended to be hypothesis-generating.

Synthetic TCR analog templates were spiked into each PCR so that absolute template abundance could be estimated from read counts. The immunoSEQ assay used bias-controlled V and J gene primers to amplify TCRbeta CDR3 regions from genomic DNA. Sequencing of rearranged TCRbeta segments was done at approximately 20X coverage. The study's processing was this. Sequencing errors were corrected by clustering, and CDR3s were annotated against IMGT so that V, D and J genes could be assigned. Only productive TCRbeta rearrangements were used in downstream analyses, excluding out-of-frame or stop-codon sequences. Clonality was computed as one minus Shannon entropy normalized by the log of the number of unique productive sequences. Clones differing between time points or between blood and tumor were identified using Fisher's exact test with Benjamini-Hochberg correction, with an adjusted p below 0.01 applied as the threshold. TCRdb holds this immuneACCESS table with in-frame rearrangements only. Some clones are missing; in checked studies, unresolved V genes explain under half, and the rest has no known cause. The V and J calls and clone size were taken over from that table, and D and trimming were inferred from the DNA. In this sample the table shows fewer than 40,000 clones, around 90% of which occur a single time. The ten largest clones add up to 8.3% of the sample.

Details on this clone: The antigen it binds to is not known. No base quality information exists; no much larger clone differs at one position.

A total of 29 patients with locally advanced or metastatic urothelial carcinoma, treated at Memorial Sloan Kettering on a trial protocol, made up the cohort. Peripheral blood mononuclear cells were collected pretreatment and during treatment, with between 1 and 8 total time points obtained per patient. The Qiagen DNeasy Blood extraction kit was used to purify genomic DNA from total PBMCs and tumor samples. Collected pretreatment and during treatment, PBMCs were isolated and stored as previously described. From cysteine to phenylalanine, the CDR3 is 17 amino acids long. The retained sequence is limited to the CDR3, 51 bases, with the frame set at the first base. From a lookup of the germline V gene, CDR1 and CDR2 are SGHTA and FQGNSA. V gives up 4 bases and J gives up 0 bases, and the segment between their germline ends measures 15 bases.

Here the sequenced sample was PBMCs, taken around atezolizumab (anti-PD-L1) treatment. The chain is made from TRBV7-2 and TRBJ1-4; the D gene cannot be named for sure. The receptor was derived from a man between 70 and 80 years old with urothelial cancer. The DNA sequence is as follows: TGTGCCAGCAGCTCTGGGCCAAATCCGGCAACTAATGAAAAACTGTTTTTT. Translation gives CASSSGPNPATNEKLFF. With the portions outside the CDR3 filled from the reference TRBV7-2 and TRBJ1-4 genes, the complete variable region becomes GAGVSQSPSNKVTEKGKDVELRCDPISGHTALYWYRQSLGQGLEFLIYFQGNSAPDKSGLPSDRFSAERTGGSVSTLTIQRTQQEDSAVYLCASSSGPNPATNEKLFFGSGTQLSVL.